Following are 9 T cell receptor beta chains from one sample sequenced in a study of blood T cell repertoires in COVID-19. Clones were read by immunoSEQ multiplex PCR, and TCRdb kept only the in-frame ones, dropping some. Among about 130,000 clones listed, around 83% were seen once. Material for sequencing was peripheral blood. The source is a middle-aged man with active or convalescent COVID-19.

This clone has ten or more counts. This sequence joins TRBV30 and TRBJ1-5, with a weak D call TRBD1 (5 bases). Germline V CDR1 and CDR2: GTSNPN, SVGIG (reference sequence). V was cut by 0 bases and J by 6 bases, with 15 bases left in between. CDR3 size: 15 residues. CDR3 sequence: CAWSVPDNPSQPQHF. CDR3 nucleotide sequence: TGTGCCTGGAGTGTACCGGACAACCCCAGTCAGCCCCAGCATTTT.

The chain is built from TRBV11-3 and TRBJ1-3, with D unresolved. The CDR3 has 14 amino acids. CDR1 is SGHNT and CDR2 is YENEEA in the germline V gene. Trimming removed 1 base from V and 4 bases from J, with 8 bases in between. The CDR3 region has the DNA TGTGCCAGCAGCTTAGCAGGAATCGGAAACACCATATATTTT. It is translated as CASSLAGIGNTIYF.

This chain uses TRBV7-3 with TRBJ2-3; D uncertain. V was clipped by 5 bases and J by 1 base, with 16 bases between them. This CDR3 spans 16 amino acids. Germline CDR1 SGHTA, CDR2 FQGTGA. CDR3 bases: TGTGCCAGCAGCCCCGGGTCCCTAAGCGGCACAGATACGCAGTATTTT. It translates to CASSPGSLSGTDTQYF.

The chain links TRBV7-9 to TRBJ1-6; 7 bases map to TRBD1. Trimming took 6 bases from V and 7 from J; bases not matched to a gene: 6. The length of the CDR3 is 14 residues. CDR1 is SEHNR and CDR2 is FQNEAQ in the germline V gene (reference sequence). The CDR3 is CASSRQGSNSPLHF. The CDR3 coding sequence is TGTGCCAGCAGTCGACAGGGTAGCAATTCACCCCTCCACTTT.

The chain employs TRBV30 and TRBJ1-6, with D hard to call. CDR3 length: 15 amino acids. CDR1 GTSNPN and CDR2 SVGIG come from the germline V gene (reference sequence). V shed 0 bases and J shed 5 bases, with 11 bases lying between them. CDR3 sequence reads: CAWSVQAGDNSPLHF. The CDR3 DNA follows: TGTGCCTGGAGTGTGCAAGCCGGGGATAATTCACCCCTCCACTTT.

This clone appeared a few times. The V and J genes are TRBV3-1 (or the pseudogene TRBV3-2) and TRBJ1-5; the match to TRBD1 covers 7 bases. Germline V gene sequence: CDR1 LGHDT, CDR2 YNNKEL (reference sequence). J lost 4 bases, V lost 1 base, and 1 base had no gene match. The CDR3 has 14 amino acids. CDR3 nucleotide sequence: TGTGCCAGCAGCCAAGCGACAGGGAATCAGCCCCAGCATTTT. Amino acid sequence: CASSQATGNQPQHF.

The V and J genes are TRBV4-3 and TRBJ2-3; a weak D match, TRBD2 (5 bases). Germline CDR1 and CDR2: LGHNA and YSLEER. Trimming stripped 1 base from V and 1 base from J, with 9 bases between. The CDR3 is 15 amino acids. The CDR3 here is CASSQVTAGTDTQYF. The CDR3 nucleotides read TGCGCCAGCAGCCAAGTCACAGCGGGCACAGATACGCAGTATTTT.

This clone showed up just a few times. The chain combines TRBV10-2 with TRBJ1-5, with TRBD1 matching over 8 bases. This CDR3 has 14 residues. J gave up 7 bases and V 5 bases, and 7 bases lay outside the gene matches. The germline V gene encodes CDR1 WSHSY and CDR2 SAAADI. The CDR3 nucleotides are TGCGCCAGCAGTTTGACAGGGGCTAGGCAGCCCCAGCATTTT. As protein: CASSLTGARQPQHF.

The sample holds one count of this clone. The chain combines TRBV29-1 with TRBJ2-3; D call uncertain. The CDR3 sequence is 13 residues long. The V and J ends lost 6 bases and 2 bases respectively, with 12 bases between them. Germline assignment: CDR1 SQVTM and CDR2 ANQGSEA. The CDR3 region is CSVYSPHTDTQYF. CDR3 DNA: TGCAGCGTGTACAGTCCCCACACAGATACGCAGTATTTT.